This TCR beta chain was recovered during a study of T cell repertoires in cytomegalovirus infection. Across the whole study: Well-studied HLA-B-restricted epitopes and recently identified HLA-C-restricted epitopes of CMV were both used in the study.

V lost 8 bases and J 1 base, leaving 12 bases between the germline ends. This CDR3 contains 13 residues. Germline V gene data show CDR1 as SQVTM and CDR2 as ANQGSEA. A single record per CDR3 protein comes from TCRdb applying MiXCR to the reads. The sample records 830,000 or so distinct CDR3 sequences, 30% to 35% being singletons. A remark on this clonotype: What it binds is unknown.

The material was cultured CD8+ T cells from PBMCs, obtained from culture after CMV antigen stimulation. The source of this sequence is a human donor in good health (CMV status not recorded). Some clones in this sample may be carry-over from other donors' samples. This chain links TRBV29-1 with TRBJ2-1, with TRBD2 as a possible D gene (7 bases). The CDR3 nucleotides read TGCAGCCTAGGGGGGGTATCCTACAATGAGCAGTTCTTC. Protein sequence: CSLGGVSYNEQFF.